The 17 T cell receptor beta chains given below trace back to one sample, sequenced in a study of identical twins. TCRdb reprocessed the 5' RACE reads via MiXCR and lists one record per CDR3 protein. The sample yields some 270,000 distinct CDR3 sequences, approximately 8.3% seen once. These data were also filed under a second study, of yellow fever vaccine responses in identical twins.

The sequenced material came from CD8+ T cells sorted from blood. The receptors originated from a young woman in good health.

The chain combines TRBV7-9 with TRBJ2-1; weak D call: TRBD2 (5 bases). Trimming stripped 4 bases from V and 8 bases from J, with 18 bases between. CDR3 size: 15 residues. The germline V gene encodes CDR1 SEHNR and CDR2 FQNEAQ (reference sequence). DNA of the CDR3: TGTGCCAGCAGCTCCGATGAGGCGGGTCGTGATGAGCAGTTCTTC. It is translated as CASSSDEAGRDEQFF.

This clonotype was seen only a few times. The chain has TRBV20-1 and TRBJ2-1; D might be TRBD1 or TRBD2, each matching 6 bases. Germline assignment: CDR1 DFQATT and CDR2 SNEGSKA (reference sequence). The V end lost 3 bases, the J end lost 7 bases, and 19 bases lay between the germline ends. The CDR3 length is 15 residues. Written as DNA, the CDR3 is TGCAGTGCTAGTTCGGCATTCGGGGGCGGGAATGAGCAGTTCTTC. It codes for CSASSAFGGGNEQFF.

This clonotype was counted only a few times. The chain is built from TRBV19 and TRBJ2-7, with 8 bases lining up with TRBD1. The germline V gene has CDR1 LNHDA and CDR2 SQIVND (reference sequence). The CDR3 is 14 amino acids. V lost 4 bases to trimming and J lost 5 bases; unmatched junction nucleotides: 7. CDR3 nucleotide sequence: TGTGCCAGTAGTACCCGAGGACAGGGCCACGAGCAGTACTTC. Protein product: CASSTRGQGHEQYF.

There are a few counts of this clonotype. CDR3 DNA sequence: TGTGCCAGCAGCCAAGATTTAAATCAGCCCCAGCATTTT. Protein sequence: CASSQDLNQPQHF. The chain recombines TRBV4-2 with TRBJ1-5; D is unresolved. The germline V and J ends were trimmed by 0 bases and 4 bases, with 4 bases remaining between them. Germline V lookup: CDR1 LGHNA, CDR2 YNFKEQ. This CDR3 region has 13 residues.

This chain joins TRBV6-4 and TRBJ2-1; 7 positions match TRBD2. Germline V gives CDR1 MRHNA, CDR2 SNTAGT. V was clipped by 11 bases and J by 5 bases; unmatched bases: 27. The CDR3 extends over 19 amino acids. In DNA form, the CDR3 reads TGTGCCTGCTGCCCTCCCATGGGAGGGATTCACACAAATGACAATGAGCAGTTCTTC. Translation gives CACCPPMGGIHTNDNEQFF.

This clonotype was seen a few times. The rearrangement links TRBV9 to TRBJ2-5, with TRBD2 identical over 9 bases. The germline V gene encodes CDR1 SGDLS and CDR2 YYNGEE. CDR3 size: 16 residues. J lost 2 bases, V lost 3 bases, and 8 bases had no gene match. CDR3: CASSDMAGGRQETQYF. In nucleotides, the CDR3 is TGTGCCAGCAGCGACATGGCGGGAGGGCGGCAAGAGACCCAGTACTTC.

The chain uses TRBV6-2 or TRBV6-3 and TRBJ1-1; D is perhaps TRBD1 (6 bases). V gave up 4 bases and J gave up 0 bases, with 12 bases separating them. The CDR3 length is 15 residues. CDR1 is MNHEY, CDR2 SVGEGT, per germline. CDR3 sequence: CASSFSRGMNTEAFF. The CDR3 bases are TGTGCCAGCAGTTTTTCAAGGGGGATGAACACTGAAGCTTTCTTT.

Here the CDR3 DNA reads TGTGCCAGCAGTCCCGGGACGCCGTTCTTT. Protein sequence: CASSPGTPFF. The rearrangement links TRBV6-5 to TRBJ1-1; tentatively, D is TRBD1 (5 bases). The CDR3 extends over 10 amino acids. V gave up 5 bases and J gave up 14 bases, with 12 bases separating them. Germline CDR1 MNHEY, CDR2 SVGAGI.

This clonotype was observed at least ten times. This chain uses TRBV21-1 with TRBJ2-3; the table's D call of TRBD1 was not tested on the DNA. TRBV21-1 is assigned pseudogene status. This CDR3 contains 17 residues. The CDR3 bases are TGTGCCAGCAGCAAAGAAGAGGGGGCGAGATTTTCCGATACGCAGTATTTT. As protein: CASSKEEGARFSDTQYF.

This clonotype appeared many times. The chain couples TRBV4-3 to TRBJ2-7, with TRBD1 matching 9 bases. The V gene's germline CDR1 is LGHNA and CDR2 YSLEER. The CDR3 is 15 amino acids. The V segment lost 4 bases and the J segment 2 bases; nucleotides outside the gene matches: 6. As DNA, the CDR3 is TGCGCCAGCAGCCCCGCCGGGACAGGGACCTACGAGCAGTACTTC. It is translated as CASSPAGTGTYEQYF.

The J gene is TRBJ2-7, the V gene TRBV7-9; 8 bases are shared with TRBD2. The CDR3 runs to 16 residues. Germline trimming cut 5 bases from V and 3 bases from J; bases unmatched to any gene: 12. The V gene's germline CDR1 is SEHNR and CDR2 FQNEAQ (reference sequence). The CDR3 reads CASSPQVGAGGYEQYF. CDR3 nucleotide sequence: TGTGCCAGCAGCCCTCAAGTAGGGGCGGGAGGCTACGAGCAGTACTTC.

The chain has TRBV12-3 or TRBV12-4 and TRBJ2-3, with 7 bases lining up with TRBD1. The trim removed 2 bases at V and 2 bases at J, leaving 22 bases unmatched. The CDR3 spans 21 residues. The CDR3 sequence: CASSLSFRDSSIHRNTDTQYF. CDR3 DNA sequence: TGTGCCAGCAGTTTAAGTTTCCGGGACAGTTCAATTCATCGGAACACAGATACGCAGTATTTT.

The chain recombines TRBV13 with TRBJ2-4; no definite D call. V was shortened by 6 bases and J by 0 bases, with 6 bases between the two germline ends. This CDR3 has 13 residues. Germline CDR1 is PRHDT and CDR2 is FYEKMQ (reference sequence). The CDR3, as DNA: TGTGCCAGCAGATCCCTAGCCAAAAACATTCAGTACTTC. Translation: CASRSLAKNIQYF.

The rearrangement links TRBV5-1 to TRBJ2-3; D is unclear. This CDR3 region has 15 residues. CDR1 and CDR2 (germline): SGHRS, YFSETQ. V shed 0 bases and J shed 2 bases, with 10 bases lying between them. For the CDR3, the DNA is TGCGCCAGCAGCTTGGCCGTTCAGACCACAGATACGCAGTATTTT. This sequence encodes CASSLAVQTTDTQYF. Together with reference TRBV5-1 and TRBJ2-3, the CDR3 gives the full variable domain: KAGVTQTPRYLIKTRGQQVTLSCSPISGHRSVSWYQQTPGQGLQFLFEYFSETQRNKGNFPGRFSGRQFSNSRSEMNVSTLELGDSALYLCASSLAVQTTDTQYFGPGTRLTVL.

This clonotype came up a few times. The chain combines TRBV20-1 with TRBJ2-7, with D perhaps matching TRBD2 (6 bases). CDR1 and CDR2 from the germline V gene are DFQATT and SNEGSKA (reference sequence). The length of the CDR3 is 18 residues. V lost 0 bases, J lost 3 bases, and 24 bases lay in between. As DNA, the CDR3 is TGCAGTGCTAGAGATATAGGCGGAGGAGGGGACCTATTCTACGAGCAGTACTTC. It yields the protein CSARDIGGGGDLFYEQYF.

This clonotype was observed a handful of times. The chain recombines TRBV15 with TRBJ1-5; 7 nucleotides line up with TRBD1. The CDR3 covers 16 residues. CDR1 LNHNV and CDR2 YYDKDF come from the germline V gene (reference sequence). V lost 3 bases and J lost 2; bases outside the gene matches: 7. This chain's CDR3 is CATSSTGAQGNQPQHF. The CDR3 DNA follows: TGTGCCACCAGCAGCACAGGGGCGCAAGGCAATCAGCCCCAGCATTTT. Based on the CDR3 plus reference TRBV15 and TRBJ1-5, the full variable domain is DAMVIQNPRYQVTQFGKPVTLSCSQTLNHNVMYWYQQKSSQAPKLLFHYYDKDFNNEADTPDNFQSRRPNTSFCFLDIRSPGLGDTAMYLCATSSTGAQGNQPQHFGDGTRLSIL.

Ten or more counts support this clonotype. The genes are TRBV29-1 and TRBJ1-1; D ambiguous. The germline CDR1 and CDR2 sequences are SQVTM and ANQGSEA. The CDR3 contains 12 residues. V lost 5 bases to trimming and J lost 5 bases, with 12 bases between them. CDR3 sequence reads: CSVLPVGTEAFF. The CDR3 bases are TGCAGCGTTCTCCCTGTGGGGACTGAAGCTTTCTTT.